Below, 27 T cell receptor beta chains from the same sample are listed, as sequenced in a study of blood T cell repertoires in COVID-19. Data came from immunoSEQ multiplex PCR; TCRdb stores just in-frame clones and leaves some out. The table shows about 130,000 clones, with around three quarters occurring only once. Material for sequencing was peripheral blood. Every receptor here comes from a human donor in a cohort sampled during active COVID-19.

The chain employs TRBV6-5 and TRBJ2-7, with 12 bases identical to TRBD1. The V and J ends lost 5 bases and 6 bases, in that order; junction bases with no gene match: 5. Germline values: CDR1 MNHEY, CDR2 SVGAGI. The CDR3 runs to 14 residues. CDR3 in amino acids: CASSRDRGQGEQYF. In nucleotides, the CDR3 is TGTGCCAGCAGTAGGGACAGGGGGCAGGGCGAGCAGTACTTC.

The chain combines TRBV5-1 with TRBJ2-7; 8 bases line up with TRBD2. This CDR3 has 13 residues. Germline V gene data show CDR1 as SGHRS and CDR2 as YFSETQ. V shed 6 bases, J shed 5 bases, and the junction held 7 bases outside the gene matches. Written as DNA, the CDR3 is TGCGCCAGCAACCGCGCGGGGGGCGACGAGCAGTACTTC. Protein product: CASNRAGGDEQYF.

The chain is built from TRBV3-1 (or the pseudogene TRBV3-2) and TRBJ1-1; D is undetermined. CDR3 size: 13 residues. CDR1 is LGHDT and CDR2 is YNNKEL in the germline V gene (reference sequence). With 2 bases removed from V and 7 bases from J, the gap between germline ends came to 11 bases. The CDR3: CASSQRRTGEAFF. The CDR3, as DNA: TGTGCCAGCAGCCAACGCCGAACGGGTGAAGCTTTCTTT.

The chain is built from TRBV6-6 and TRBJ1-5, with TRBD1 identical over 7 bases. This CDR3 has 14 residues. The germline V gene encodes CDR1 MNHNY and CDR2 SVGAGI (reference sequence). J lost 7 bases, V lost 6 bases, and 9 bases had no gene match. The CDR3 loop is CASRIRQGGQPQHF. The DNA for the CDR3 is TGTGCCAGCAGAATAAGACAGGGCGGACAGCCCCAGCATTTT.

CDR3 sequence reads: CASSISPATNEKLFF. In DNA, the CDR3 is TGTGCCAGTAGTATTTCCCCAGCAACTAATGAAAAACTGTTTTTT. The chain links TRBV19 to TRBJ1-4; unclear D gene. The CDR3 is made up of 15 amino acids. Trimming cost V 3 bases and J 0 bases, with 8 bases left between them. Looked up from germline, CDR1 is LNHDA and CDR2 is SQIVND (reference sequence).

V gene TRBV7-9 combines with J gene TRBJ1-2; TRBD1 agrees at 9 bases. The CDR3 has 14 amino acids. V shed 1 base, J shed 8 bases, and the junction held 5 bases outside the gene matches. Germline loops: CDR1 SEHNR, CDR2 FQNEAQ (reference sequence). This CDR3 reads CASSLVGQGSGYTF. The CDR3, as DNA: TGTGCCAGCAGCTTAGTGGGACAGGGTTCGGGCTACACCTTC.

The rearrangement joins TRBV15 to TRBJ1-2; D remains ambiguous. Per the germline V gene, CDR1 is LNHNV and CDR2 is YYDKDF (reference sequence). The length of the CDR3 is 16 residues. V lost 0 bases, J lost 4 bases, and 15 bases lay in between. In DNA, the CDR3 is TGTGCCACCAGCAGAGATAGAGGTGGCAGCTTCTATGGCTACACCTTC. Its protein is CATSRDRGGSFYGYTF.

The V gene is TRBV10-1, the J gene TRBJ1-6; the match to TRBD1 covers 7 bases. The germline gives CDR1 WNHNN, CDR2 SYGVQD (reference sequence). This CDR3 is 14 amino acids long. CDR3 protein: CASQGELGSSPLHF. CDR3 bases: TGCGCATCGCAGGGGGAATTGGGATCTTCACCCCTCCACTTT.

This CDR3 reads CASSLGWTGAGNTIYF. In nucleotides, the CDR3 is TGTGCCAGCAGCTTAGGGTGGACAGGGGCTGGAAACACCATATATTTT. The genes are TRBV11-2 and TRBJ1-3; the match to TRBD1 covers 9 bases. V was clipped by 1 base and J by 2 bases; unmatched bases: 3. This CDR3 has 16 amino acids. Germline V gene lookup returns CDR1 SGHAT and CDR2 FQNNGV.

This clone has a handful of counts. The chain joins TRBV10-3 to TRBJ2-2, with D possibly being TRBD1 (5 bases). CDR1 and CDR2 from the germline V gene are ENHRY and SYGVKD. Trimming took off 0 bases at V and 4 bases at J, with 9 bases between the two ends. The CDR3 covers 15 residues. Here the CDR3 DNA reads TGTGCCATCAGTGAGTCGTTGACAGTCACCGGGGAGCTGTTTTTT. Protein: CAISESLTVTGELFF.

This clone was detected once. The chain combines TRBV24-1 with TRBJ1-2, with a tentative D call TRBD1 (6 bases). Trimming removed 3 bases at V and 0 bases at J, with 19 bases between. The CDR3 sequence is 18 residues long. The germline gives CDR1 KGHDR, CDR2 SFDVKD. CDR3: CATSDTAPNRESNYGYTF. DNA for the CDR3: TGTGCCACCAGTGATACCGCACCAAACAGGGAATCTAACTATGGCTACACCTTC.

This CDR3 is CASSSEGTRDYTF. In nucleotides, the CDR3 is TGTGCCAGCAGCTCTGAAGGAACGCGGGACTACACCTTC. The J gene is TRBJ1-2, the V gene TRBV13; D is unclear. This CDR3 contains 13 residues. V was shortened by 4 bases and J by 10 bases, with 16 bases between the two germline ends. In germline, CDR1 is PRHDT, CDR2 FYEKMQ (reference sequence). Together with reference TRBV13 and TRBJ1-2, the CDR3 gives the full variable domain: AAGVIQSPRHLIKEKRETATLKCYPIPRHDTVYWYQQGPGQDPQFLISFYEKMQSDKGSIPDRFSAQQFSDYHSELNMSSLELGDSALYFCASSSEGTRDYTFGSGTRLTVV.

CDR3 residues: CATKGGYVTEAFF. CDR3 in DNA: TGTGCCACCAAGGGGGGGTATGTCACTGAAGCTTTCTTT. The chain is built from TRBV19 and TRBJ1-1; the D gene is possibly TRBD1 (6 bases). Trimming cost V 10 bases and J 4 bases, with 16 bases left between them. CDR1 and CDR2 from the germline V gene are LNHDA and SQIVND (reference sequence). The CDR3 extends over 13 amino acids. Together with reference TRBV19 and TRBJ1-1, the CDR3 gives the full variable domain: DGGITQSPKYLFRKEGQNVTLSCEQNLNHDAMYWYRQDPGQGLRLIYYSQIVNDFQKGDIAEGYSVSREKKESFPLTVTSAQKNPTAFYLCATKGGYVTEAFFGQGTRLTVV.

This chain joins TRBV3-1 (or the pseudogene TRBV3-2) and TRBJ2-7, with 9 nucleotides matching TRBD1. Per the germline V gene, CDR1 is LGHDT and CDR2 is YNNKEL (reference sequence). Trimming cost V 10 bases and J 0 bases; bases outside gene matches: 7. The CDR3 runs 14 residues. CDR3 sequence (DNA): TGTGCCACGTCCCGGGACAGGGCCTCCTACGAGCAGTACTTC. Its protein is CATSRDRASYEQYF.

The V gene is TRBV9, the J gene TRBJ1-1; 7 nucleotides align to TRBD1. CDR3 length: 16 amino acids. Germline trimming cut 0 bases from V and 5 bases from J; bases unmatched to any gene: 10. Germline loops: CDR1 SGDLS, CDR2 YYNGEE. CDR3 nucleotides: TGTGCCAGCAGCGTAGCTCGACAGGGCGGAGCAACTGAAGCTTTCTTT. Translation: CASSVARQGGATEAFF.

The CDR3 reads CASSQDLGQGAHEQYF. DNA for the CDR3: TGCGCCAGCAGCCAAGATCTTGGGCAGGGGGCCCACGAGCAGTACTTC. V is TRBV4-1 and J is TRBJ2-7, with 8 bases aligning to TRBD1. Per the germline V gene, CDR1 is MGHRA and CDR2 is YSYEKL. V lost 0 bases, J lost 5 bases, and 9 bases stayed unmatched. The CDR3 runs to 16 residues.

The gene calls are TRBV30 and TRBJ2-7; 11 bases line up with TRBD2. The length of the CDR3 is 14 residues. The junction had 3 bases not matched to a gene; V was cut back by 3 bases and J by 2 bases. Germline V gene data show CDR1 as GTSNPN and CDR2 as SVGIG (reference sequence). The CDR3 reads CAWRTSGGPYEQYF. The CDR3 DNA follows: TGTGCCTGGAGAACTAGCGGGGGCCCCTACGAGCAGTACTTC.

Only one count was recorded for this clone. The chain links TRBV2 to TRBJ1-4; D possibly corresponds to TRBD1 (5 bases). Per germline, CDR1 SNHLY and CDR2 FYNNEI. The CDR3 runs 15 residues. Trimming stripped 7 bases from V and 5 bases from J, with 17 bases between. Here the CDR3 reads CASMGGIGGNEKLFF. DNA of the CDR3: TGTGCCAGCATGGGTGGGATCGGGGGAAATGAAAAACTGTTTTTT.

The DNA of the CDR3 is TGTGCCACCAGCGCAGCGGGGTCAACCAGACTTGCCTATGGCTACACCTTC. It yields the protein CATSAAGSTRLAYGYTF. V is TRBV15 and J is TRBJ1-2, with D unresolved. The ends were cut back, 5 bases at V and 4 bases at J, with 23 bases in the middle. Germline values: CDR1 LNHNV, CDR2 YYDKDF (reference sequence). The length of the CDR3 is 17 residues.

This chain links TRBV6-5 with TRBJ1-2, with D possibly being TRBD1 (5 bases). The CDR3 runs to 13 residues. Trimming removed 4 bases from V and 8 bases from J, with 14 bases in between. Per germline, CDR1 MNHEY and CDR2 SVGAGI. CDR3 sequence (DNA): TGTGCCAGCAGTTGGGGGGACGAGAAGGGCTACACCTTC. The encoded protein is CASSWGDEKGYTF.

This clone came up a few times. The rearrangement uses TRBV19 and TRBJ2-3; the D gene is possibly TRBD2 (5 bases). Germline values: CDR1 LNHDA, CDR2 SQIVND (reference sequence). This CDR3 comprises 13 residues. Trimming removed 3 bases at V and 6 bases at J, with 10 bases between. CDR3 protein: CASSIGVGDTQYF. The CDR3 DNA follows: TGTGCCAGTAGTATCGGGGTCGGTGATACGCAGTATTTT.

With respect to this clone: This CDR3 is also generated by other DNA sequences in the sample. Here the CDR3 reads CASSPDRTNTEAFF. CDR3 nucleotides: TGTGCCAGCTCACCGGACAGAACGAACACTGAAGCTTTCTTT. This chain joins TRBV18 and TRBJ1-1; perhaps TRBD1 as D (6 bases). Germline V gene sequence: CDR1 KGHSH, CDR2 LQKENI. With 3 bases removed from V and 1 base from J, the gap between germline ends came to 9 bases. This CDR3 spans 14 amino acids.

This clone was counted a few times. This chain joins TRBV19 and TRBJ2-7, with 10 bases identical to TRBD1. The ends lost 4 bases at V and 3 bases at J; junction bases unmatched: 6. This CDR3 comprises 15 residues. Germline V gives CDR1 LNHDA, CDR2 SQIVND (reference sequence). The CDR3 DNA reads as TGTGCCAGTAGTACCCGACAGGGGGCGAGCTACGAGCAGTACTTC. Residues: CASSTRQGASYEQYF.

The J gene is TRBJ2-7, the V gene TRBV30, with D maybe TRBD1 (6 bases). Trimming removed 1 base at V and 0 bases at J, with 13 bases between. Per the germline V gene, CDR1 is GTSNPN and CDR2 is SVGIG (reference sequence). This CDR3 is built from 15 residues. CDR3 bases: TGTGCCTGGAGTGAAATCGGGACATCCTCCTACGAGCAGTACTTC. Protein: CAWSEIGTSSYEQYF.

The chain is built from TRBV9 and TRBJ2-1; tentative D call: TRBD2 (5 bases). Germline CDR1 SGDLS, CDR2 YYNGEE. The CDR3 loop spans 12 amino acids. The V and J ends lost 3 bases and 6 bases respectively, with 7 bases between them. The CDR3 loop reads CASSGGANEQFF. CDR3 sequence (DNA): TGTGCCAGCAGCGGGGGAGCCAATGAGCAGTTCTTC.

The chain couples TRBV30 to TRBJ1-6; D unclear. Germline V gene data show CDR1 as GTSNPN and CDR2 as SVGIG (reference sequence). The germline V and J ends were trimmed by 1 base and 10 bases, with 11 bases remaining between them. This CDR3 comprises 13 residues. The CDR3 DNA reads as TGTGCCTGGAGTGAGCGGGCGAAATCACCCCTCCACTTT. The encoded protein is CAWSERAKSPLHF.

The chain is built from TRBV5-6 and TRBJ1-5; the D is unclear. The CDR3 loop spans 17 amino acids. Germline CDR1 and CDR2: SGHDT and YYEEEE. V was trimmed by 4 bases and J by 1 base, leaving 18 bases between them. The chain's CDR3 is CASSVGSGMGSNQPQHF. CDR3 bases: TGTGCCAGCAGCGTTGGGTCGGGGATGGGGAGCAATCAGCCCCAGCATTTT. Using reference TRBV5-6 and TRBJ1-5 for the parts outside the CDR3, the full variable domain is DAGVTQSPTHLIKTRGQQVTLRCSPKSGHDTVSWYQQALGQGPQFIFQYYEEEERQRGNFPDRFSGHQFPNYSSELNVNALLLGDSALYLCASSVGSGMGSNQPQHFGDGTRLSIL.